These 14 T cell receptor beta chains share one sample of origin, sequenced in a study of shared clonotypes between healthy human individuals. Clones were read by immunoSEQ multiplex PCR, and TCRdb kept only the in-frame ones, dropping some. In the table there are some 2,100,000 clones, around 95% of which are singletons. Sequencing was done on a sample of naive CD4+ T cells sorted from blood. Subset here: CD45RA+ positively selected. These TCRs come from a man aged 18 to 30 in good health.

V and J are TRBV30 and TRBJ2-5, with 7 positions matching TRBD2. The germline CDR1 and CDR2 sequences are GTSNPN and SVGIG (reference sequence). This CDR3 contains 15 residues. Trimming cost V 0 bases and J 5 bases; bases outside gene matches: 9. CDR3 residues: CAWSVLGLGGETQYF. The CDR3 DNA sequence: TGTGCCTGGAGTGTACTAGGACTGGGAGGGGAGACCCAGTACTTC.

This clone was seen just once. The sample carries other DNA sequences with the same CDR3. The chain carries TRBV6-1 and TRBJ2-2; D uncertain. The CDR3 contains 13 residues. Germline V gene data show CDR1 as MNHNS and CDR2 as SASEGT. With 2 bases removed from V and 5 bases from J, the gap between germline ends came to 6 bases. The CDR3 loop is CASSERWTGELFF. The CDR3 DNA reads TGTGCCAGCAGTGAAAGGTGGACCGGGGAGCTGTTTTTT.

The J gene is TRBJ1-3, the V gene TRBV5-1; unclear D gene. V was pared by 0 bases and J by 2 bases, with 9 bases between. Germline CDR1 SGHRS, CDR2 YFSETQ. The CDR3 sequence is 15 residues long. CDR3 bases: TGCGCCAGCAGCTTGGTGCCGGGGACTGGAAACACCATATATTTT. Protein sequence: CASSLVPGTGNTIYF.

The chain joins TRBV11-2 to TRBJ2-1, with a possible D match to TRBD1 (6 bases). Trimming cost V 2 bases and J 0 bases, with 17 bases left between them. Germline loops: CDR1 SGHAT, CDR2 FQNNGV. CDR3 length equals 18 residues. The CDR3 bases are TGTGCCAGCAGCTTATCGACTGCAGGGGTTAGCTCCTACAATGAGCAGTTCTTC. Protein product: CASSLSTAGVSSYNEQFF. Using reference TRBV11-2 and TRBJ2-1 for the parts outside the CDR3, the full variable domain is EAGVAQSPRYKIIEKRQSVAFWCNPISGHATLYWYQQILGQGPKLLIQFQNNGVVDDSQLPKDRFSAERLKGVDSTLKIQPAKLEDSAVYLCASSLSTAGVSSYNEQFFGPGTRLTVL.

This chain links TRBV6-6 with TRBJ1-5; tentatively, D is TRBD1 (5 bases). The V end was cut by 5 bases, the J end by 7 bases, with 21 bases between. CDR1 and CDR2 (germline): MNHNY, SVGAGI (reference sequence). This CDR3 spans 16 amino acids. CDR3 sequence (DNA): TGTGCCAGCAGTCAGAACAGGCCGCCCCTCCAACAGCCCCAGCATTTT. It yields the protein CASSQNRPPLQQPQHF.

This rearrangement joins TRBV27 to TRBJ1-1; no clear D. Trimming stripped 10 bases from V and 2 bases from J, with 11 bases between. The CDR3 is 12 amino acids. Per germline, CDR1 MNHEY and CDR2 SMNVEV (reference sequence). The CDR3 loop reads CATRTVNTEAFF. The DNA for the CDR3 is TGTGCCACCCGGACGGTAAACACTGAAGCTTTCTTT.

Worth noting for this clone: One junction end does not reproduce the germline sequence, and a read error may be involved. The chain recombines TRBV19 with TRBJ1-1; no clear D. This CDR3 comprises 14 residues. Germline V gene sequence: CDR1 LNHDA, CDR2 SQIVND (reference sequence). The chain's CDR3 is CASSTVRLNTGAFF. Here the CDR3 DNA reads TGTGCCAGTAGTACGGTCCGCCTGAACACTGGAGCTTTCTTT.

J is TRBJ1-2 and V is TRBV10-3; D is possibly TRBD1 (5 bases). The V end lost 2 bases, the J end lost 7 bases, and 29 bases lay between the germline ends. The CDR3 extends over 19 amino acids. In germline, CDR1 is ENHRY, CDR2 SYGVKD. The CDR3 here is CAISEPTHRTGTRDPGYTF. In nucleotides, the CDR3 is TGTGCCATCAGTGAGCCCACGCACCGTACCGGGACCCGAGATCCTGGCTACACCTTC.

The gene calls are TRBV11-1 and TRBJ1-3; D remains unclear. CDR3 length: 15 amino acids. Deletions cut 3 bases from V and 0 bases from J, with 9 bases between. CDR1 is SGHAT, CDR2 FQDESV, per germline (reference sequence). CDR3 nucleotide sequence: TGTGCCAGCAGCTTTTGGCCGAGCTCTGGAAACACCATATATTTT. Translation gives CASSFWPSSGNTIYF.

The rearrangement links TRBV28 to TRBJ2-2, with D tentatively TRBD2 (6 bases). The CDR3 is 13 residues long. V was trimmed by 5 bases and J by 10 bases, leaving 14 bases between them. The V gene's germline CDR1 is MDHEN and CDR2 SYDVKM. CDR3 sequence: CASSTQTGEELFF. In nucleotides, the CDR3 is TGTGCCAGCAGTACCCAAACGGGAGAGGAGCTGTTTTTT.

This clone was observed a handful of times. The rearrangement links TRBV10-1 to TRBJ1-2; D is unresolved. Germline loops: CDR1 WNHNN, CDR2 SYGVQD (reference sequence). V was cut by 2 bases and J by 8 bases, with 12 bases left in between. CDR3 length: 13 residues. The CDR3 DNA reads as TGCGCCAGCAGTGAGGCGCGAGCATCGGGCTACACCTTC. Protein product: CASSEARASGYTF.

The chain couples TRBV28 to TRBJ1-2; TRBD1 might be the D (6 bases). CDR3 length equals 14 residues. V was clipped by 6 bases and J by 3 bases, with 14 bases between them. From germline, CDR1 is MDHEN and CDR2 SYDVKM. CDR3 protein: CASRLGGIHYGYTF. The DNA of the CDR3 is TGTGCCAGCAGATTAGGGGGGATTCACTATGGCTACACCTTC.

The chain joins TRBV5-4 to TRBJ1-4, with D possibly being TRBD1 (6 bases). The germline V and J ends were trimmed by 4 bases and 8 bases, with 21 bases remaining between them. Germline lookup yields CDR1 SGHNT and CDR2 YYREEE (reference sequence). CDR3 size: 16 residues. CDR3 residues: CASSTTVQGIGEKLFF. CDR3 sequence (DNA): TGTGCCAGCAGCACAACAGTACAGGGTATTGGAGAAAAACTGTTTTTT.

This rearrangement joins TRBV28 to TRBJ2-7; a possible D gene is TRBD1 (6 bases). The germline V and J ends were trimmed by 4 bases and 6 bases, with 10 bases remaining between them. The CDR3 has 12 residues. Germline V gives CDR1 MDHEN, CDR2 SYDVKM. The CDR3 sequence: CASSWGRGEQYF. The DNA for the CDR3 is TGTGCCAGCAGTTGGGGGCGCGGCGAGCAGTACTTC.